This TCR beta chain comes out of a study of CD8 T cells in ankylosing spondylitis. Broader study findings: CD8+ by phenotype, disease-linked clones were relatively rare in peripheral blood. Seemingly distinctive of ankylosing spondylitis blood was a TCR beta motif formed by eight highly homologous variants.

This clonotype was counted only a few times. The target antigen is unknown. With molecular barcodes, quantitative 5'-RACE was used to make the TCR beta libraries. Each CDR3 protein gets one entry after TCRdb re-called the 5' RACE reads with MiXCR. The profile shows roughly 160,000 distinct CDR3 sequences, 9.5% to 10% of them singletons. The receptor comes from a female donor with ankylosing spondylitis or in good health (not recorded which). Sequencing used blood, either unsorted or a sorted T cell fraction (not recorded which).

The CDR3 nucleotides are TGCAGTGCTAGGAGGTCCGGGGGAGCGGCTTCCAAAAACATTCAGTACTTC. Its translation is CSARRSGGAASKNIQYF. The chain has TRBV20-1 and TRBJ2-4; possible D gene TRBD2, 6 bases. Trimming left V 3 bases short and J 2 bases short, with 20 bases between. Germline V gene data show CDR1 as DFQATT and CDR2 as SNEGSKA (reference sequence). The CDR3 consists of 17 residues.